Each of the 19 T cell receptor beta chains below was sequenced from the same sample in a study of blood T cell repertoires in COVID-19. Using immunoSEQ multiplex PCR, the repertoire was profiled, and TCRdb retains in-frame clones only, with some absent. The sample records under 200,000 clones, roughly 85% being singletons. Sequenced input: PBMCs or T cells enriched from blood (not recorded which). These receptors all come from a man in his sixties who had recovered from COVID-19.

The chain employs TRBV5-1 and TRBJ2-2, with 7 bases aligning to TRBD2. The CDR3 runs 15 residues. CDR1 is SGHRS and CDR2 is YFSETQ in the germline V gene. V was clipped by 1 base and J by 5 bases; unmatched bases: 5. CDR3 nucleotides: TGCGCCAGCAGCTTGCAGGGAGGGGAAACCGGGGAGCTGTTTTTT. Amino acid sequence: CASSLQGGETGELFF.

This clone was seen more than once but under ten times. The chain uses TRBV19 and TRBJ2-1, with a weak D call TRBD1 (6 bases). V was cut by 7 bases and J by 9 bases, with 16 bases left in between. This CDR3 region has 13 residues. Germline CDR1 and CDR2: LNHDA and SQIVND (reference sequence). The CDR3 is CASKVLGAGEQFF. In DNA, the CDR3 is TGTGCCAGTAAAGTCTTGGGGGCGGGTGAGCAGTTCTTC. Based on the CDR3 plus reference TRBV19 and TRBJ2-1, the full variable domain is DGGITQSPKYLFRKEGQNVTLSCEQNLNHDAMYWYRQDPGQGLRLIYYSQIVNDFQKGDIAEGYSVSREKKESFPLTVTSAQKNPTAFYLCASKVLGAGEQFFGPGTRLTVL.

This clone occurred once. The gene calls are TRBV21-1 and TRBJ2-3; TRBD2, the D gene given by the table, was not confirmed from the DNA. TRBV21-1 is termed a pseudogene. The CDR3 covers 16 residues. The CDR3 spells CASSTLGDPDTDTQYF. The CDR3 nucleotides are TGTGCCAGCAGCACCTTGGGAGATCCTGACACAGATACGCAGTATTTT.

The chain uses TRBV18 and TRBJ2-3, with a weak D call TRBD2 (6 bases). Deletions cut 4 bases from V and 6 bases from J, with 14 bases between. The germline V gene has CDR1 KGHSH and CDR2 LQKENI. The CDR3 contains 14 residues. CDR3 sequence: CASSLGDSEDTQYF. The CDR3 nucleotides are TGTGCCAGCTCACTAGGGGACTCTGAGGATACGCAGTATTTT.

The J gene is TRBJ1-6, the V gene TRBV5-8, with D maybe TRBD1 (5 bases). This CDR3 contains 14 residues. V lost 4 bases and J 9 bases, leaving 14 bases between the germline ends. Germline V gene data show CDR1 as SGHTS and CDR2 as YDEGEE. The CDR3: CASSRRSGGSPLHF. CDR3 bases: TGTGCCAGCAGCCGTCGATCCGGGGGTTCACCCCTCCACTTT.

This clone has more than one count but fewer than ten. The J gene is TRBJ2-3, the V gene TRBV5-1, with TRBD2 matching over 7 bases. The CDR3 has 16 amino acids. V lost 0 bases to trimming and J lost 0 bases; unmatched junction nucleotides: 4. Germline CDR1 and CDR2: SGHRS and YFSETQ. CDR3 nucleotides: TGCGCCAGCAGCTTGGGAGCGGGGAGTAGCACAGATACGCAGTATTTT. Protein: CASSLGAGSSTDTQYF.

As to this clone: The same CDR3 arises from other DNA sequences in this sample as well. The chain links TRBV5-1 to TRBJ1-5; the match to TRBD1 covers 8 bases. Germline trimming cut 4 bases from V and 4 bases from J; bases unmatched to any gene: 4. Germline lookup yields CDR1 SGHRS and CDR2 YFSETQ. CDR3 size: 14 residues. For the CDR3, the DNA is TGCGCCAGCAGCCCTGGACAGGGAAATCAGCCCCAGCATTTT. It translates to CASSPGQGNQPQHF.

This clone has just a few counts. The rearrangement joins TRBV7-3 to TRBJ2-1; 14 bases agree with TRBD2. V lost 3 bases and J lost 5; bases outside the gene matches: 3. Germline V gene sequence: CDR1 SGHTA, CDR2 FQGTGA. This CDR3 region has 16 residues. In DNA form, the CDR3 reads TGTGCCAGCAGCTTGGGACTAGCGGGAGCTAACAATGAGCAGTTCTTC. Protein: CASSLGLAGANNEQFF.

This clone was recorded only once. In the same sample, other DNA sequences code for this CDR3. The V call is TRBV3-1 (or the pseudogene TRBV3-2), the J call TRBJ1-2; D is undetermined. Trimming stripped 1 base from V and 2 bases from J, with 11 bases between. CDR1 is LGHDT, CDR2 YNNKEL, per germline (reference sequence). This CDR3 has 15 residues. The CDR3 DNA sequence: TGTGCCAGCAGCCAAGGCCCCGATAGCAACTATGGCTACACCTTC. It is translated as CASSQGPDSNYGYTF.

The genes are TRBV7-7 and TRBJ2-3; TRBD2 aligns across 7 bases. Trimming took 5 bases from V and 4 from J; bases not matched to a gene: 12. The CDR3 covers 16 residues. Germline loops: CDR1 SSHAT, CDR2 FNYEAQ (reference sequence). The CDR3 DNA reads TGTGCCAGCAGCCCTCTAGCGGCGGTGGGCGCAGATACGCAGTATTTT. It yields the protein CASSPLAAVGADTQYF.

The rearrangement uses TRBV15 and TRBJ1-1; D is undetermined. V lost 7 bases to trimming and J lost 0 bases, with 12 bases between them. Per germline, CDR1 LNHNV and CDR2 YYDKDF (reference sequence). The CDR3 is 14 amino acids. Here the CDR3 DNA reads TGTGCCACCACTGTGTCGGGGATGAACACTGAAGCTTTCTTT. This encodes CATTVSGMNTEAFF.

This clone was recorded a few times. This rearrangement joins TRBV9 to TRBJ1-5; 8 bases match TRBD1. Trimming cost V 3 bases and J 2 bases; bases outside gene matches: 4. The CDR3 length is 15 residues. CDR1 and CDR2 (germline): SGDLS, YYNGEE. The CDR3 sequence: CASSASGQGNQPQHF. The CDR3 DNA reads TGTGCCAGCAGCGCCTCGGGACAGGGCAATCAGCCCCAGCATTTT.

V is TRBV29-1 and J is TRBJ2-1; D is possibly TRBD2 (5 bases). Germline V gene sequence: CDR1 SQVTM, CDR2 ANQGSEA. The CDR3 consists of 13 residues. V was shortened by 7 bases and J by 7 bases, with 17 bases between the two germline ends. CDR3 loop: CSAVPGYGNEQFF. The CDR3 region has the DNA TGCAGCGCCGTCCCGGGGTATGGGAATGAGCAGTTCTTC.

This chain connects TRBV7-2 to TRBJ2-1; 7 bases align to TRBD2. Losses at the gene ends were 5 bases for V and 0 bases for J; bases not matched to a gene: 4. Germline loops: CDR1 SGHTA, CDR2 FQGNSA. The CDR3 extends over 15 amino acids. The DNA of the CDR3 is TGTGCCAGCAGCCCGGGACTATTCTCCTACAATGAGCAGTTCTTC. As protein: CASSPGLFSYNEQFF.

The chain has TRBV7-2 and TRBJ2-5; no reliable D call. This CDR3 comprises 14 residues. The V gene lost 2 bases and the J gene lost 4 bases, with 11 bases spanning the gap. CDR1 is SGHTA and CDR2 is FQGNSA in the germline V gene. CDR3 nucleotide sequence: TGTGCCAGCAGCTTAACTTTGAGTTTAGAGACCCAGTACTTC. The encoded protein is CASSLTLSLETQYF.

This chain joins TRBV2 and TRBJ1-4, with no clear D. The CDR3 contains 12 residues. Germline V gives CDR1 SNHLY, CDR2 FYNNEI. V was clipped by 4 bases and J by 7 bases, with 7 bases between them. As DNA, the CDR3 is TGTGCCAGCAGTGGCGGTTTTGAAAAACTGTTTTTT. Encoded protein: CASSGGFEKLFF.

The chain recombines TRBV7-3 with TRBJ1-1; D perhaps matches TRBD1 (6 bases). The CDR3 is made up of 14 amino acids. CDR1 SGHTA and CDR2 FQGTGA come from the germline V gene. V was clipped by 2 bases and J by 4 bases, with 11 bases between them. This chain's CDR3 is CASSLGQGPTEAFF. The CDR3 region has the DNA TGTGCCAGCAGCTTAGGGCAGGGGCCCACTGAAGCTTTCTTT.

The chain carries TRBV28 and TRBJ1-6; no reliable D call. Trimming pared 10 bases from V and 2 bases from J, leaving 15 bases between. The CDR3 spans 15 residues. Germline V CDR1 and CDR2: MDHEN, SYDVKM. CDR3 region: CATGVLLTYNSPLHF. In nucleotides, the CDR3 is TGTGCCACCGGAGTCCTCCTAACCTATAATTCACCCCTCCACTTT.

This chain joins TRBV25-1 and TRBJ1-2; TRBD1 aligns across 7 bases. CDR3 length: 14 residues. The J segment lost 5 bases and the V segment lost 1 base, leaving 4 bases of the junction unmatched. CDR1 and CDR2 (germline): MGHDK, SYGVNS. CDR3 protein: CASSELETGYGYTF. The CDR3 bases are TGTGCCAGCAGTGAATTAGAGACAGGGTATGGCTACACCTTC.